The next 21 T cell receptor beta chains were all read from a single sample in a study of identical twins. TCRdb re-analysed the 5' RACE reads in MiXCR, keeping a single row per CDR3 protein. The sample includes about 570,000 distinct CDR3 sequences, 9.6% of them seen just once. This sample was also put to use in a study of yellow fever vaccine responses in identical twins.

The sequencing input was PBMCs. The source of these receptors is a young woman in good health.

There are a few counts of this clonotype. The chain joins TRBV4-2 to TRBJ2-2; D unresolved. Trimming removed 0 bases from V and 2 bases from J, with 10 bases in between. The V gene's germline CDR1 is LGHNA and CDR2 YNFKEQ. CDR3 length: 16 amino acids. The CDR3 nucleotides are TGTGCCAGCAGCCAAGATCCCCAGCCAAACACCGGGGAGCTGTTTTTT. Residues: CASSQDPQPNTGELFF.

Many counts were recorded for this clonotype. The J gene is TRBJ2-7, the V gene TRBV7-2, with D perhaps matching TRBD1 or TRBD2 (7 bases each). The CDR3 is made up of 14 amino acids. The germline gives CDR1 SGHTA, CDR2 FQGNSA. Trimming removed 1 base from V and 4 bases from J, with 11 bases in between. The CDR3 loop is CASSLGQGGYEQYF. CDR3 bases: TGTGCCAGCAGCTTAGGACAGGGAGGGTACGAGCAGTACTTC.

The sample holds many counts of this clonotype. This chain joins TRBV6-5 and TRBJ1-1, with D hard to call. Germline CDR1 and CDR2: MNHEY and SVGAGI. V lost 7 bases, J lost 2 bases, and 5 bases lay in between. The CDR3 is 11 residues long. This CDR3 is CASIVNTEAFF. Written as DNA, the CDR3 is TGTGCCAGCATTGTCAACACTGAAGCTTTCTTT.

In this sample, this clonotype turned up many times. This CDR3 is CSARLGEGNQPQHF. Written as DNA, the CDR3 is TGCAGTGCTAGACTCGGGGAGGGGAATCAGCCCCAGCATTTT. The chain links TRBV20-1 to TRBJ1-5; D might be TRBD1 (5 bases). CDR3 length equals 14 residues. Germline V lookup: CDR1 DFQATT, CDR2 SNEGSKA (reference sequence). Trimming stripped 2 bases from V and 4 bases from J, with 12 bases between.

The count of this clonotype is one. This chain links TRBV19 with TRBJ2-7; TRBD2 matches at 9 bases. Looked up from germline, CDR1 is LNHDA and CDR2 is SQIVND (reference sequence). Germline trimming cut 1 base from V and 1 base from J; bases unmatched to any gene: 2. The CDR3 has 15 amino acids. The CDR3 bases are TGTGCCAGTAGTATAGCAACTAGCGGGTCCTACGAGCAGTACTTC. It encodes CASSIATSGSYEQYF. Complete variable domain (other parts from reference TRBV19 and TRBJ2-7): DGGITQSPKYLFRKEGQNVTLSCEQNLNHDAMYWYRQDPGQGLRLIYYSQIVNDFQKGDIAEGYSVSREKKESFPLTVTSAQKNPTAFYLCASSIATSGSYEQYFGPGTRLTVT.

The sample holds many counts of this clonotype. The chain has TRBV29-1 and TRBJ2-2, with D perhaps matching TRBD1 (5 bases). The germline V gene encodes CDR1 SQVTM and CDR2 ANQGSEA. Trimming took 4 bases from V and 6 from J, leaving 15 bases between them. CDR3 length: 14 amino acids. The CDR3 nucleotides read TGCAGCGTTGGTGATACAGGTAGCTCCGGGGAGCTGTTTTTT. Residues: CSVGDTGSSGELFF.

This clonotype turned up a few times. The V call is TRBV5-1, the J call TRBJ2-3; the D gene could be TRBD1 or TRBD2 (5 bases each). CDR3 length: 15 residues. Deletions cut 3 bases from V and 1 base from J, with 12 bases between. CDR1 and CDR2 from the germline V gene are SGHRS and YFSETQ. CDR3 amino acids: CASSSSLGGTDTQYF. CDR3 DNA sequence: TGCGCCAGCAGCTCGTCCCTGGGGGGCACAGATACGCAGTATTTT.

This clonotype appeared a few times. V gene TRBV19 combines with J gene TRBJ2-7; no clear D gene. Germline CDR1 is LNHDA and CDR2 is SQIVND (reference sequence). The V end lost 5 bases, the J end lost 6 bases, and 14 bases lay between the germline ends. The CDR3 has 13 amino acids. For the CDR3, the DNA is TGTGCCAGTAGTTCGTATTCTGGGCTCGAGCAGTACTTC. Translated, it gives CASSSYSGLEQYF.

This clonotype has a handful of counts. The chain combines TRBV11-2 with TRBJ2-7, with D possibly called TRBD1 or TRBD2 (5 bases each). The CDR3 runs 14 residues. CDR1 and CDR2 from the germline V gene are SGHAT and FQNNGV. Trimming removed 5 bases from V and 9 bases from J, with 20 bases in between. CDR3 DNA sequence: TGTGCCAGCAGCATGGACACCTTAGGGACGATGCAGTACTTC. It yields the protein CASSMDTLGTMQYF.

In this sample, this clonotype turned up a few times. The CDR3 DNA reads as TGTGCTAGTGGTTTGTCCCCGAAGGACTCAGCGTCGGGGTCCTACAATGAGCAGTTCTTC. Its protein product is CASGLSPKDSASGSYNEQFF. The chain has TRBV12-5 and TRBJ2-1; D might be TRBD2 (5 bases). V lost 2 bases and J lost 1, with 24 bases in between. CDR1 is LGHNT, CDR2 FRNRAP, per germline. The CDR3 runs to 20 residues.

Only a few counts were recorded for this clonotype. V is TRBV5-1 and J is TRBJ2-7; D unresolved. Germline CDR1 SGHRS, CDR2 YFSETQ. V lost 2 bases to trimming and J lost 3 bases, with 12 bases between them. This CDR3 has 14 residues. CDR3 in DNA: TGCGCCAGCAGCTTTTCGGTCACAAACTACGAGCAGTACTTC. This translates into CASSFSVTNYEQYF.

The chain combines TRBV7-2 with TRBJ1-1; TRBD1 is a possible D gene (6 bases). Germline-derived CDR1 and CDR2 are SGHTA and FQGNSA. Trimming shortened V by 5 bases and J by 0 bases, and 13 bases separated the two germline ends. The CDR3 runs to 15 residues. DNA for the CDR3: TGTGCCAGCAGCCCATTTAGGGGGGTGAACACTGAAGCTTTCTTT. Its protein is CASSPFRGVNTEAFF.

This clonotype has at least ten counts. The genes are TRBV28 and TRBJ2-1, with 10 positions matching TRBD2. V gave up 7 bases and J gave up 10 bases; unmatched junction bases: 13. Germline values: CDR1 MDHEN, CDR2 SYDVKM. This CDR3 spans 15 amino acids. This CDR3 is CASTLGASGSGEQFF. DNA of the CDR3: TGTGCCAGCACCCTGGGGGCTAGCGGGAGTGGCGAGCAGTTCTTC.

CDR3 region: CASSLERGLSYEQYF. CDR3 DNA: TGTGCCAGCAGTTTAGAGCGGGGTTTATCCTACGAGCAGTACTTC. The V and J genes are TRBV12-3 or TRBV12-4 and TRBJ2-7; 7 bases align to TRBD2. The CDR3 has 15 amino acids. V dropped 1 base and J dropped 1; count of bases not matched to a gene: 4.

This clonotype was recorded many times. In nucleotides, the CDR3 is TGTGCCAGCAGCCAAGGGAGTGGAGGAGCTAGCGGGAGCCCGTTCTTC. Translating it yields CASSQGSGGASGSPFF. The V call is TRBV3-1, the J call TRBJ2-1, with 10 bases identical to TRBD2. J was trimmed by 15 bases and V by 1 base; bases with no gene match: 15. The CDR3 has 16 amino acids. CDR1 is LGHDT, CDR2 YNNKEL, per germline (reference sequence).

This clonotype turned up a few times. V is TRBV5-6 and J is TRBJ2-5; D might be TRBD1 (6 bases). Looked up from germline, CDR1 is SGHDT and CDR2 is YYEEEE. Trimming took off 0 bases at V and 2 bases at J, with 14 bases between the two ends. This CDR3 contains 16 residues. The CDR3 DNA follows: TGTGCCAGCAGCTTGGACAGGTTGGGGGCTCAAGAGACCCAGTACTTC. It is translated as CASSLDRLGAQETQYF. The full variable domain, in which reference TRBV5-6 and TRBJ2-5 provide the parts outside the CDR3, is DAGVTQSPTHLIKTRGQQVTLRCSPKSGHDTVSWYQQALGQGPQFIFQYYEEEERQRGNFPDRFSGHQFPNYSSELNVNALLLGDSALYLCASSLDRLGAQETQYFGPGTRLLVL.

There are many counts of this clonotype. The chain carries TRBV6-1 and TRBJ2-4; TRBD1 might be the D (6 bases). The germline CDR1 and CDR2 sequences are MNHNS and SASEGT. The CDR3 covers 14 residues. Trimming cost V 7 bases and J 3 bases, with 13 bases left between them. The chain's CDR3 is CASISRDNKNIQYF. CDR3 sequence (DNA): TGTGCCAGCATCAGCCGGGACAACAAAAACATTCAGTACTTC.

This clonotype was detected ten times or more. The chain uses TRBV6-2 or TRBV6-3 and TRBJ1-2; D gene uncertain. The V end was cut by 7 bases, the J end by 7 bases, with 13 bases between. The CDR3 length is 12 residues. Germline-derived CDR1 and CDR2 are MNHEY and SVGEGT. The CDR3 loop reads CASTVMLGGYTF. The CDR3, as DNA: TGTGCCAGCACCGTTATGCTTGGTGGCTACACCTTC.

This clonotype was observed at least ten times. This chain links TRBV12-3 or TRBV12-4 with TRBJ1-6, with D unclear. The CDR3 totals 14 residues. V dropped 8 bases and J dropped 7 bases, with 15 bases sitting between them. The CDR3 coding sequence is TGTGCCAGCCACACGGGAGGCCCCAATTCACCCCTCCACTTT. This encodes CASHTGGPNSPLHF.

This chain links TRBV29-1 with TRBJ2-7, with TRBD1 identical over 7 bases. CDR1 is SQVTM, CDR2 ANQGSEA, per germline. With V trimmed by 6 bases and J by 5 bases, 7 bases remained unmatched. The CDR3 runs 12 residues. The CDR3: CSVVGQIHEQYF. Written as DNA, the CDR3 is TGCAGCGTGGTGGGACAGATCCACGAGCAGTACTTC.

Comment on this clonotype: Being one base from a much bigger clone, this may be a read error. As DNA, the CDR3 is TGTGCCAGCAACCAAGATCCGGGGGGGGAGAAGCAGTACTTC. Encoded protein: CASNQDPGGEKQYF. The chain couples TRBV4-2 to TRBJ2-7; 8 bases map to TRBD2. The CDR3 runs 14 residues. Germline V gene sequence: CDR1 LGHNA, CDR2 YNFKEQ.